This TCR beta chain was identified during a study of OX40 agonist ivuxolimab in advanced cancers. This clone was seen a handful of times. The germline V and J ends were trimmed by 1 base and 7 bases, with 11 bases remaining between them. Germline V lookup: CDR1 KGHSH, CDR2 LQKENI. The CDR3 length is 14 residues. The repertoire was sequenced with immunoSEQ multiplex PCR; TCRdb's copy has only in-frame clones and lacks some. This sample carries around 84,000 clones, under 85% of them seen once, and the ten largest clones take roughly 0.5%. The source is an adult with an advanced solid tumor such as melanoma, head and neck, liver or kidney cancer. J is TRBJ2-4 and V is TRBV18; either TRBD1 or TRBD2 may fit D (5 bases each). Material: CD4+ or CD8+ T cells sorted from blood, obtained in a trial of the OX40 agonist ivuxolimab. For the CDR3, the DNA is TGTGCCAGCTCACCACAGGGGACCCTGAACATTCAGTACTTC. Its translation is CASSPQGTLNIQYF.